The clone carrying this T cell receptor beta chain was detected once. Its antigen remains unidentified. The CDR3 length is 15 residues. The J segment lost 2 bases and the V segment lost 2 bases, leaving 7 bases of the junction unmatched. Germline CDR1 reads SGHKS; CDR2 reads YYEKEE (reference sequence). This sample is part of a study of CD8+ T cells in alopecia areata. Whole-study results and caveats: Any link of baseline CD8+ expansion to response, resting on one nonresponder, remains uncertain.

The treatment here: oral pan-JAK inhibitor, 5-10 mg twice daily. Peripheral blood and lesional scalp punch biopsies came from alopecia areata patients. RNA extraction was followed by reverse transcription into cDNA, which acted as the sequencing template. Some clones are missing from TCRdb's copy, which holds only in-frame ones; the method was immunoSEQ multiplex PCR. The sample carries about 12,000 clones, roughly 65% recorded once. This TCR derives from a human donor with alopecia areata. The source was skin, collected at week 4, from a patient treated with tofacitinib. The chain recombines TRBV5-5 with TRBJ2-7, with TRBD1 identical over 7 bases. CDR3 loop: CASSFRGQYTYEQYF. CDR3 DNA: TGTGCCAGCAGCTTTAGGGGACAGTACACCTACGAGCAGTACTTC.